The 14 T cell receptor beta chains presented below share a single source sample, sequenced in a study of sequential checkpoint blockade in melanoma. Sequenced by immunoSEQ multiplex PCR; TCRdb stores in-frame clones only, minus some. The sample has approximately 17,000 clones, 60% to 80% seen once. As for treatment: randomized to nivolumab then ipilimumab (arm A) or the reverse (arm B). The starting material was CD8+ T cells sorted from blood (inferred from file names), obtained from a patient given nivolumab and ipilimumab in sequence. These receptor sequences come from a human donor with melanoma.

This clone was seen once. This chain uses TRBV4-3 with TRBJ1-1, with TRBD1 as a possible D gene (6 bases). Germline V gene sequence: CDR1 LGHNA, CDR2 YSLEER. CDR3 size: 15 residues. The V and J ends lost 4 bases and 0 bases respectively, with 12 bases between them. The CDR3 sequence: CASSPDRLMNTEAFF. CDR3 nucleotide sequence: TGCGCCAGCAGCCCGGACAGACTAATGAACACTGAAGCTTTCTTT.

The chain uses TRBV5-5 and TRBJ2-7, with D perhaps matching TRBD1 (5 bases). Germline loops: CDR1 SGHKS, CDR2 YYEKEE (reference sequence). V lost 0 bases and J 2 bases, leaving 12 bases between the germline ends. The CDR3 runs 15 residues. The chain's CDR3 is CASSLGQTPTYEQYF. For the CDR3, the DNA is TGTGCCAGCAGCTTGGGACAGACTCCAACCTACGAGCAGTACTTC.

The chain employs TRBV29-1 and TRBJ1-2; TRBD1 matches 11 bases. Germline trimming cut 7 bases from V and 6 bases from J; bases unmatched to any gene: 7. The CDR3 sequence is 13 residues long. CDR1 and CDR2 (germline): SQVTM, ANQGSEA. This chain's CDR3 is CSAVWDRGDGYTF. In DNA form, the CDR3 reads TGCAGCGCTGTATGGGACAGGGGGGATGGCTACACCTTC.

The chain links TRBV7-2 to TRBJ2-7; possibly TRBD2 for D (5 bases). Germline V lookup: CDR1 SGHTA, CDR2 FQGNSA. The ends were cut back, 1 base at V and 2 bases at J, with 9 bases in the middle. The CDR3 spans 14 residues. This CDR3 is CASSLDRGTYEQYF. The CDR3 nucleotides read TGTGCCAGCAGCTTAGATCGGGGAACCTACGAGCAGTACTTC.

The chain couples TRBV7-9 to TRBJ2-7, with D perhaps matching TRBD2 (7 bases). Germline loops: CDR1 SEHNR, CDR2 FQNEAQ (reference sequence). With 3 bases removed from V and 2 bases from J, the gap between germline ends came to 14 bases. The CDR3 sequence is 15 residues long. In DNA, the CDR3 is TGTGCCAGCAGCTTCCGGGGGGCGCCGACCTACGAGCAGTACTTC. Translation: CASSFRGAPTYEQYF.

The chain's CDR3 is CASSLTGTLNTEAFF. The CDR3 coding sequence is TGTGCCAGCAGCTTGACCGGGACTTTGAACACTGAAGCTTTCTTT. This chain links TRBV27 with TRBJ1-1; TRBD1 might be the D (5 bases). Trimming cost V 6 bases and J 0 bases, with 14 bases left between them. Germline assignment: CDR1 MNHEY and CDR2 SMNVEV (reference sequence). The CDR3 is made up of 15 amino acids.

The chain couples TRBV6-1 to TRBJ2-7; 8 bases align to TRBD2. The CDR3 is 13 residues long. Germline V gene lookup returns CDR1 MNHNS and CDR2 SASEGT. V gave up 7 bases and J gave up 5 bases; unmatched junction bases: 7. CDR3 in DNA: TGTGCCAGCACCGGACTAGCTTCGAACGAGCAGTACTTC. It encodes CASTGLASNEQYF.

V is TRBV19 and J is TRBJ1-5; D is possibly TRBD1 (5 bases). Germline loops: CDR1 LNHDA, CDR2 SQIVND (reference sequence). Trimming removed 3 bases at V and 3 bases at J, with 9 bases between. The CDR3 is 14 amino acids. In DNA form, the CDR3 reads TGTGCCAGTAGTATCAGGGATTACAATCAGCCCCAGCATTTT. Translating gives CASSIRDYNQPQHF.

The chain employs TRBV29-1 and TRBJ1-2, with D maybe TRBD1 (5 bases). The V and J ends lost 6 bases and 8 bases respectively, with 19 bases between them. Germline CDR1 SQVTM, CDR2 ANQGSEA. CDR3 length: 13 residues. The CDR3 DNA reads TGCAGCGTCCCCAGGGCAAGGAGTGGGGGCTACACCTTC. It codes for CSVPRARSGGYTF.

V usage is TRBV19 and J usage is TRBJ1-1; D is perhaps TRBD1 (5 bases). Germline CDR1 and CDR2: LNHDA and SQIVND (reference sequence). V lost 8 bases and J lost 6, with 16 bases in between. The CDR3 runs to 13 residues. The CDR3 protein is CASWTSRMAEAFF. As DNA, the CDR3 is TGTGCCAGTTGGACATCTCGAATGGCTGAAGCTTTCTTT.

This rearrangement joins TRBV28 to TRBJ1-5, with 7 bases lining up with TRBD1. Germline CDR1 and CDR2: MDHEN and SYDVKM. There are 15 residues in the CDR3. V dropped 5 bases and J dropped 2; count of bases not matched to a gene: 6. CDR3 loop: CASSERQGGNQPQHF. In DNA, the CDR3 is TGTGCCAGCAGTGAACGACAGGGCGGCAATCAGCCCCAGCATTTT. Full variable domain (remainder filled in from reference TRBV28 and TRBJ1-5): DVKVTQSSRYLVKRTGEKVFLECVQDMDHENMFWYRQDPGLGLRLIYFSYDVKMKEKGDIPEGYSVSREKKERFSLILESASTNQTSMYLCASSERQGGNQPQHFGDGTRLSIL.

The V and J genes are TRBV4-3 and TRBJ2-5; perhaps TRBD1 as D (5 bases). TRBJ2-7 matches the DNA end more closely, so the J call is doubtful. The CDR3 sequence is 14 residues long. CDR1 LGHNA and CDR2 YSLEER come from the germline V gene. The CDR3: CASSQDGAVHEQYF. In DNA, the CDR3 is TGCGCCAGCAGCCAAGATGGGGCAGTCCACGAGCAGTACTTC.

The CDR3 loop reads CASTPGQMVRQPQHF. The CDR3 nucleotides read TGTGCCAGCACACCGGGACAGATGGTACGTCAGCCCCAGCATTTT. This chain connects TRBV6-4 to TRBJ1-5; 7 bases agree with TRBD1. With 7 bases clipped from V and 6 bases from J, the junction kept 12 bases outside the gene matches. The germline V gene has CDR1 MRHNA and CDR2 SNTAGT. The CDR3 consists of 15 residues.

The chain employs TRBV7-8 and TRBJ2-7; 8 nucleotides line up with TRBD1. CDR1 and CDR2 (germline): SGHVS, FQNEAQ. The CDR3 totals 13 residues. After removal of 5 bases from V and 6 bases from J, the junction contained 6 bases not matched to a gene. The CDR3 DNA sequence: TGTGCCAGCAGCCTCCGGACAGGGCGCGAGCAGTACTTC. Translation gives CASSLRTGREQYF. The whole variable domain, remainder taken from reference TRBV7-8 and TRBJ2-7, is GAGVSQSPRYKVAKRGQDVALRCDPISGHVSLFWYQQALGQGPEFLTYFQNEAQLDKSGLPSDRFFAERPEGSVSTLKIQRTQQEDSAVYLCASSLRTGREQYFGPGTRLTVT.